This T cell receptor beta chain was identified during a study of blood T cell repertoires in COVID-19. Study as a whole: Samples came from the United States, Italy and Spain, spanning acute and convalescent COVID-19. The analysed material was cDNA or gDNA that came from T cells, B-cell-depleted T cells, or PBMCs.

Authors' processing steps: It was from reference gene primer amplification that nucleated cell counts were estimated. Method: immunoSEQ multiplex PCR; TCRdb's copy keeps in-frame clones and lacks some. That table gives V, J and clone size, and the DNA gave D and trimming. This sample has more than 200,000 clones, with 70% to 90% found just once. V was pared by 6 bases and J by 0 bases, with 9 bases between. Germline assignment: CDR1 MNHEY and CDR2 SVGAGI. The CDR3 spans 14 residues. This TCR derives from a woman aged 70-85 years with active or convalescent COVID-19. The rearrangement links TRBV6-5 to TRBJ1-5; D is ambiguous. Material for sequencing was peripheral blood. The CDR3 region is CASSQTNSNQPQHF. Here the CDR3 DNA reads TGTGCCAGCAGCCAGACAAATAGCAATCAGCCCCAGCATTTT.